The clone carrying this T cell receptor (beta chain) has more than one count but fewer than ten. This entry is derived from a study of T-cell reconstitution after alpha-beta-depleted transplantation in children. A library of TCRbeta sequences, prepared with unique molecular identifiers, was generated. TCRdb called the PCR reads again in MiXCR, with one record for every CDR3 protein. Of around 380,000 distinct CDR3 sequences in the sample, under 13% are singletons; the top ten hold over 4.5%. This CDR3 region has 15 residues. The germline V gene encodes CDR1 SGHNT and CDR2 YENEEA. V dropped 6 bases and J dropped 8; count of bases not matched to a gene: 9.

This receptor was obtained from a human donor who donated a stem cell graft to a child with acute myeloid leukemia. The chain employs TRBV11-3 and TRBJ2-1, with 11 nucleotides matching TRBD2. The sample was PBMCs from the stem cell graft donor, taken from the stem cell graft. CDR3 in amino acids: CASSSGLAGRDEQFF. In DNA, the CDR3 is TGTGCCAGCAGTTCAGGACTAGCGGGCAGGGATGAGCAGTTCTTC.